One sample yielded the 22 T cell receptor beta chains listed below, sequenced in a study of blood T cell repertoires in COVID-19. TCRdb's copy holds only in-frame clones and misses some; the assay was immunoSEQ multiplex PCR. The repertoire holds around 500,000 clones, with approximately 90% as singletons. Sequencing used PBMCs or T cells enriched from blood (not recorded which). These receptor sequences come from a woman aged 60 to 75 who had recovered from COVID-19.

The rearrangement links TRBV9 to TRBJ1-2; 8 nucleotides align to TRBD1. CDR3 length: 16 amino acids. V gave up 3 bases and J gave up 1 base; unmatched junction bases: 8. CDR1 is SGDLS and CDR2 is YYNGEE in the germline V gene. The CDR3 protein is CASSATSTGVNYGYTF. DNA for the CDR3: TGTGCCAGCAGCGCGACGTCGACAGGGGTTAACTATGGCTACACCTTC. The full variable domain, in which reference TRBV9 and TRBJ1-2 provide the parts outside the CDR3, is DSGVTQTPKHLITATGQRVTLRCSPRSGDLSVYWYQQSLDQGLQFLIQYYNGEERAKGNILERFSAQQFPDLHSELNLSSLELGDSALYFCASSATSTGVNYGYTFGSGTRLTVV.

As for this clone: The same CDR3 can be traced to other DNA sequences in this sample. V is TRBV5-1 and J is TRBJ2-3; 12 bases line up with TRBD2. The CDR3 length is 15 residues. Germline CDR1 reads SGHRS; CDR2 reads YFSETQ. J lost 3 bases, V lost 1 base, and 0 bases had no gene match. In nucleotides, the CDR3 is TGCGCCAGCAGCTTGACTAGCGGGGGGACAGATACGCAGTATTTT. Amino acid sequence: CASSLTSGGTDTQYF.

The gene calls are TRBV19 and TRBJ1-4, with D possibly matching TRBD1 (5 bases). Per the germline V gene, CDR1 is LNHDA and CDR2 is SQIVND (reference sequence). The CDR3 totals 15 residues. V shed 4 bases and J shed 8 bases, with 17 bases lying between them. The CDR3 here is CASSKLGHMGEKLFF. The CDR3 coding sequence is TGTGCCAGTAGTAAACTCGGACACATGGGCGAAAAACTGTTTTTT.

This clone was observed a handful of times. The CDR3 DNA follows: TGCGCCAGCAGCTTGTGGGGGCGTTGGGAGACCCAGTACTTC. Encoded protein: CASSLWGRWETQYF. The rearrangement uses TRBV5-1 and TRBJ2-5, with D possibly TRBD1 on 6 matching bases. Per germline, CDR1 SGHRS and CDR2 YFSETQ. The CDR3 consists of 14 residues. Between the trimmed V and J ends, which lost 1 base and 5 bases, there was a span of 12 bases.

The rearrangement joins TRBV21-1 to TRBJ2-1; TRBD2, the table's D call, was not compared with the DNA. TRBV21-1 is flagged as a pseudogene. The CDR3 contains 17 residues. CDR3 protein: CASSKDVTPSSYNEQFF. In DNA, the CDR3 is TGTGCCAGCAGCAAAGACGTGACTCCCAGCTCCTACAATGAGCAGTTCTTC.

The V call is TRBV6-5, the J call TRBJ2-1, with a possible D match to TRBD2 (6 bases). This CDR3 is 14 amino acids long. Germline V gene data show CDR1 as MNHEY and CDR2 as SVGAGI. The germline V and J ends were trimmed by 9 bases and 0 bases, with 12 bases remaining between them. CDR3 DNA: TGTGCCAGTTACGGGGGAAGCTCCTACAATGAGCAGTTCTTC. Translation gives CASYGGSSYNEQFF.

V gene TRBV12-3 or TRBV12-4 combines with J gene TRBJ1-2; D might be TRBD1 (6 bases). Trimming shortened V by 7 bases and J by 7 bases, and 13 bases separated the two germline ends. CDR3 size: 12 residues. CDR3 DNA sequence: TGTGCCAGCACCGCAGGGGTCGGTGGCTACACCTTC. The encoded protein is CASTAGVGGYTF.

The V gene is TRBV24-1, the J gene TRBJ2-5, with D tentatively TRBD2 (7 bases). V was cut by 4 bases and J by 2 bases, with 16 bases left in between. CDR3 length: 16 amino acids. CDR1 KGHDR and CDR2 SFDVKD come from the germline V gene. CDR3 sequence (DNA): TGTGCCACCAGTGACCCCGCGGGGAGGGGGCAAGAGACCCAGTACTTC. Translated: CATSDPAGRGQETQYF.

This clone appeared a single time. The gene calls are TRBV19 and TRBJ1-1; D remains unclear. CDR3 length: 11 residues. Trimming removed 3 bases from V and 9 bases from J, with 8 bases in between. Germline CDR1 and CDR2: LNHDA and SQIVND (reference sequence). CDR3 nucleotides: TGTGCCAGTAGTATCTGGGAGAAAGCTTTCTTT. It codes for CASSIWEKAFF.

This sequence joins TRBV7-8 and TRBJ2-3, with 7 positions matching TRBD2. The germline V gene encodes CDR1 SGHVS and CDR2 FQNEAQ. With V trimmed by 3 bases and J by 1 base, 7 bases remained unmatched. The CDR3 sequence is 16 residues long. The CDR3 sequence is CASSFLRRGGTDTQYF. CDR3 nucleotides: TGTGCCAGCAGCTTCTTGCGACGGGGGGGCACAGATACGCAGTATTTT.

A word on this clone: Distinct nucleotide sequences in the sample also encode this CDR3. This rearrangement joins TRBV5-4 to TRBJ1-1; 7 positions match TRBD1. Trimming took 0 bases from V and 1 from J; bases not matched to a gene: 0. The CDR3 is made up of 14 amino acids. CDR1 is SGHNT and CDR2 is YYREEE in the germline V gene (reference sequence). CDR3 sequence (DNA): TGTGCCAGCAGCTTGGCAGGGGGGAACACTGAAGCTTTCTTT. Its protein product is CASSLAGGNTEAFF.

The CDR3 DNA follows: TGTGCCAGCATGGAGGGGACGTATAATTCACCCCTCCACTTT. It codes for CASMEGTYNSPLHF. The V gene is TRBV27, the J gene TRBJ1-6; possible D gene TRBD1, 5 bases. The CDR3 spans 14 residues. The V and J ends lost 7 bases and 4 bases respectively, with 11 bases between them. Looked up from germline, CDR1 is MNHEY and CDR2 is SMNVEV (reference sequence).

The J gene is TRBJ1-1, the V gene TRBV3-1 (or the pseudogene TRBV3-2); 11 bases are a match to TRBD1. This CDR3 spans 13 amino acids. Germline V gene data show CDR1 as LGHDT and CDR2 as YNNKEL (reference sequence). V lost 4 bases and J lost 10; bases outside the gene matches: 5. The CDR3 sequence: CASSPGTGGRAFF. In DNA form, the CDR3 reads TGTGCCAGCAGCCCCGGGACAGGGGGAAGAGCTTTCTTT.

V and J are TRBV9 and TRBJ2-3, with 9 bases fitting TRBD1. From germline, CDR1 is SGDLS and CDR2 YYNGEE. Unmatched junction bases numbered 5, after V lost 3 bases and J lost 0 bases. The CDR3 contains 16 residues. CDR3 coding DNA: TGTGCCAGCAGCGCGGACGGGACAGGGAGCACAGATACGCAGTATTTT. Protein product: CASSADGTGSTDTQYF.

A few counts support this clone. The chain carries TRBV6-6 and TRBJ1-2; D remains ambiguous. V lost 6 bases, J lost 0 bases, and 11 bases lay in between. Germline V gene data show CDR1 as MNHNY and CDR2 as SVGAGI (reference sequence). The CDR3 loop spans 14 amino acids. The CDR3 region is CASSRPLANYGYTF. CDR3 nucleotides: TGTGCCAGCAGCCGACCTCTAGCTAACTATGGCTACACCTTC.

This chain joins TRBV20-1 and TRBJ1-1; 7 nucleotides align to TRBD1. The V gene's germline CDR1 is DFQATT and CDR2 SNEGSKA (reference sequence). The CDR3 is 13 amino acids. V lost 3 bases and J lost 0; bases outside the gene matches: 1. CDR3 in amino acids: CSASQGVNTEAFF. CDR3 sequence (DNA): TGCAGTGCTAGTCAGGGGGTGAACACTGAAGCTTTCTTT.

Details on this clone: Within the sample, other DNA sequences also encode this same CDR3. The chain employs TRBV12-5 and TRBJ1-3; 8 nucleotides line up with TRBD1. This CDR3 has 15 residues. The germline gives CDR1 LGHNT, CDR2 FRNRAP. Germline trimming cut 1 base from V and 4 bases from J; bases unmatched to any gene: 3. Here the CDR3 DNA reads TGTGCTAGTGGTTTGGGGACAGGGTCAGGAAACACCATATATTTT. This encodes CASGLGTGSGNTIYF.

The V and J genes are TRBV5-8 and TRBJ1-2, with no clear D. Germline values: CDR1 SGHTS, CDR2 YDEGEE. V lost 4 bases and J lost 4, with 8 bases in between. This CDR3 has 12 residues. The CDR3 nucleotides read TGTGCCAGCAGCGAAAACACCTATGGCTACACCTTC. Residues: CASSENTYGYTF.

J is TRBJ1-5 and V is TRBV5-4; D possibly corresponds to TRBD1 (6 bases). Germline CDR1 reads SGHNT; CDR2 reads YYREEE (reference sequence). The V end was cut by 4 bases, the J end by 3 bases, with 17 bases between. This CDR3 region has 16 residues. The CDR3 DNA follows: TGTGCCAGCAGCCCGGAACCAGGGGCCACCAATCAGCCCCAGCATTTT. This codes for CASSPEPGATNQPQHF. The full variable domain, with the rest looked up from reference TRBV5-4 and TRBJ1-5, is ETGVTQSPTHLIKTRGQQVTLRCSSQSGHNTVSWYQQALGQGPQFIFQYYREEENGRGNFPPRFSGLQFPNYSSELNVNALELDDSALYLCASSPEPGATNQPQHFGDGTRLSIL.

The V and J genes are TRBV6-5 and TRBJ1-2; the match to TRBD1 covers 7 bases. The CDR3 length is 14 residues. In germline, CDR1 is MNHEY, CDR2 SVGAGI. V lost 6 bases, J lost 8 bases, and 12 bases stayed unmatched. CDR3 in amino acids: CASRMTGTDLGYTF. Written as DNA, the CDR3 is TGTGCCAGCAGGATGACCGGGACAGATTTGGGCTACACCTTC.

The chain recombines TRBV27 with TRBJ1-5; D perhaps matches TRBD1 (5 bases). This CDR3 region has 18 residues. Trimming cost V 6 bases and J 2 bases, with 23 bases left between them. The germline gives CDR1 MNHEY, CDR2 SMNVEV (reference sequence). The CDR3 bases are TGTGCCAGCAGGCAGGGTGGGGTATTCCCTATGGGCAATCAGCCCCAGCATTTT. Translated: CASRQGGVFPMGNQPQHF.

This clone was detected a few times. The rearrangement uses TRBV6-5 and TRBJ2-2, with a possible D match to TRBD1 (6 bases). Germline assignment: CDR1 MNHEY and CDR2 SVGAGI. The CDR3 is 14 amino acids. Deletions cut 7 bases from V and 4 bases from J, with 13 bases between. This CDR3 reads CASTRLGGTGELFF. The DNA of the CDR3 is TGTGCCAGCACCCGGTTAGGGGGCACCGGGGAGCTGTTTTTT.